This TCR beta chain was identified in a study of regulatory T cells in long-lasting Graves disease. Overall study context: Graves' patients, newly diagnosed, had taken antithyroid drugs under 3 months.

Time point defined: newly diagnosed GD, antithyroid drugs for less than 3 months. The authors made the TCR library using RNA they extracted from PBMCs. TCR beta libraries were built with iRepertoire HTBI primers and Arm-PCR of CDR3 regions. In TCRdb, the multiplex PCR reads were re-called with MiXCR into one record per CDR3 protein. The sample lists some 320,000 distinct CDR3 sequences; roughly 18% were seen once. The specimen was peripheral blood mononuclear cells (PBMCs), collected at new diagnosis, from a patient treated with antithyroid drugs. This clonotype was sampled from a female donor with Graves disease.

CDR3 bases: TGTGCCAGCAGCCCGTGGGGGGCCACTGAAGCTTTCTTT. Protein product: CASSPWGATEAFF. The V call is TRBV5-5, the J call TRBJ1-1, with D maybe TRBD1 (6 bases). This CDR3 is built from 13 residues. V gave up 4 bases and J gave up 4 bases, with 11 bases separating them. CDR1 is SGHKS and CDR2 is YYEKEE in the germline V gene (reference sequence).